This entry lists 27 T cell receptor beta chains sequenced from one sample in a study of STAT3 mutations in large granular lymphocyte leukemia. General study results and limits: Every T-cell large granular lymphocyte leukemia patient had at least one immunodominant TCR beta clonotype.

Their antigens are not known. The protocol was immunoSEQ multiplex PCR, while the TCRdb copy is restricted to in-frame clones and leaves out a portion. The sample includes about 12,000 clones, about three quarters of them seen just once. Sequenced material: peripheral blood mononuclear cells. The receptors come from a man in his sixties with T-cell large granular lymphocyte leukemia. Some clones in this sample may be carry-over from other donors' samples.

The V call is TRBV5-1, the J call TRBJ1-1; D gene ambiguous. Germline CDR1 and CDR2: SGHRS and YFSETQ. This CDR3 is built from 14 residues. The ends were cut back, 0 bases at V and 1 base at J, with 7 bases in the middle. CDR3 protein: CASSLEGPNTEAFF. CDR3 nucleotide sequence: TGCGCCAGCAGCTTGGAGGGCCCGAACACTGAAGCTTTCTTT.

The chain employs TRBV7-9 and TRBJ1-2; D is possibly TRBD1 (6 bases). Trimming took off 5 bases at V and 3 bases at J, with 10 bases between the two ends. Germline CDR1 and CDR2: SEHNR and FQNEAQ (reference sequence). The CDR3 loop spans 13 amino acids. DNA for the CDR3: TGTGCCAGCAGCCAGGACAGAGACTATGGCTACACCTTC. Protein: CASSQDRDYGYTF. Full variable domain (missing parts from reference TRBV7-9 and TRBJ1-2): DTGVSQNPRHKITKRGQNVTFRCDPISEHNRLYWYRQTLGQGPEFLTYFQNEAQLEKSRLLSDRFSAERPKGSFSTLEIQRTEQGDSAMYLCASSQDRDYGYTFGSGTRLTVV.

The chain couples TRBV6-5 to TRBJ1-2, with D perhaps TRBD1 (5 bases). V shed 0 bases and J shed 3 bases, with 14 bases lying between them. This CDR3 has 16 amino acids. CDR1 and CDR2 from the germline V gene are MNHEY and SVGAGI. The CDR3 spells CASSYSGQGGDYGYTF. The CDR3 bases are TGTGCCAGCAGTTACTCGGGGCAGGGAGGGGACTATGGCTACACCTTC.

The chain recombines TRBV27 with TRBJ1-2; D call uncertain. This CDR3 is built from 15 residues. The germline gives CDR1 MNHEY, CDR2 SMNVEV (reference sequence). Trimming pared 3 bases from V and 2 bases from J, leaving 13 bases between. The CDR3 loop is CASSFRANLNYGYTF. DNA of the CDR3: TGTGCCAGCAGTTTTAGGGCGAATTTGAACTATGGCTACACCTTC.

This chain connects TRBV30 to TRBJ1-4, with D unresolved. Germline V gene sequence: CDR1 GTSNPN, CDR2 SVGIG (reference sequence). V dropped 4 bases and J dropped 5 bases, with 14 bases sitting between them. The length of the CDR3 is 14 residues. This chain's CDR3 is CAWKRELVNEKLFF. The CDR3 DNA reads TGTGCCTGGAAAAGGGAGCTTGTAAATGAAAAACTGTTTTTT.

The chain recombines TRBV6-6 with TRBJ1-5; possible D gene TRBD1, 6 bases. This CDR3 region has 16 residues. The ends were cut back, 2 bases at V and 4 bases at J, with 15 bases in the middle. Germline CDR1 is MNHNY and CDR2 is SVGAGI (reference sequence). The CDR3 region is CASSYRQADANQPQHF. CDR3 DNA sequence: TGTGCCAGCAGTTACAGACAGGCCGATGCTAATCAGCCCCAGCATTTT.

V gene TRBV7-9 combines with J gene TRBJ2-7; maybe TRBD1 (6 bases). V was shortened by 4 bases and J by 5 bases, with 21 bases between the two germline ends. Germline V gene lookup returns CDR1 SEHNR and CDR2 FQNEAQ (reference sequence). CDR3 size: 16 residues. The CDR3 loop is CASSSPQGLGNDEQYF. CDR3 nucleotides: TGTGCCAGCAGCTCTCCTCAGGGGTTGGGGAACGACGAGCAGTACTTC.

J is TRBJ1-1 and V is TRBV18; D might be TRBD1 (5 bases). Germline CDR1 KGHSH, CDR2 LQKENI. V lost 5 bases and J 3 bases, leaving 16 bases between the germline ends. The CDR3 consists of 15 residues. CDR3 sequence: CASSSGPLGYTEAFF. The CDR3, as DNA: TGTGCCAGCTCATCGGGACCCCTTGGGTACACTGAAGCTTTCTTT.

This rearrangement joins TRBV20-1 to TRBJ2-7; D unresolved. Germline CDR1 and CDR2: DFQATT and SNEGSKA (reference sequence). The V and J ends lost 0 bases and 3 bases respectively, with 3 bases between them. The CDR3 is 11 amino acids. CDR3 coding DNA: TGCAGTGCTAGAGAATACTACGAGCAGTACTTC. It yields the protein CSAREYYEQYF.

The CDR3 DNA follows: TGTGCCAGCAGCTTGGTAGGGGCAAGATCCTACGAGCAGTACTTC. Translation: CASSLVGARSYEQYF. The chain employs TRBV5-4 and TRBJ2-7; possibly TRBD1 for D (5 bases). V was clipped by 0 bases and J by 1 base, with 11 bases between them. Germline assignment: CDR1 SGHNT and CDR2 YYREEE (reference sequence). CDR3 length: 15 residues.

CDR3 sequence reads: CASSPMTGGNYGYTF. The DNA for the CDR3 is TGTGCCAGCAGCCCGATGACAGGTGGCAACTATGGCTACACCTTC. This chain joins TRBV7-6 and TRBJ1-2; maybe TRBD1 (6 bases). CDR1 is SGHVS, CDR2 FNYEAQ, per germline. The V end lost 5 bases, the J end lost 2 bases, and 15 bases lay between the germline ends. This CDR3 region has 15 residues.

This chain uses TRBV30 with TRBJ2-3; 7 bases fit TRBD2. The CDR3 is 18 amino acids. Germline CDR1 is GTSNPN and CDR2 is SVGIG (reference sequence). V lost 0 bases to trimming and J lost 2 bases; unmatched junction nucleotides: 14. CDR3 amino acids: CAWSVPTGGGTFTDTQYF. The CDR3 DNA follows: TGTGCCTGGAGTGTACCCACGGGGGGTGGCACTTTCACAGATACGCAGTATTTT.

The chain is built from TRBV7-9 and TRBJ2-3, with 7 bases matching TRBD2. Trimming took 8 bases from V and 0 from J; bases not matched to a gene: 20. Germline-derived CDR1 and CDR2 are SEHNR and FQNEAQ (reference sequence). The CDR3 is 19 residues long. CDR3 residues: CASGSRFVMRERSTDTQYF. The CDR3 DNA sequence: TGTGCCAGCGGGTCTCGGTTTGTTATGCGGGAGCGGAGCACAGATACGCAGTATTTT.

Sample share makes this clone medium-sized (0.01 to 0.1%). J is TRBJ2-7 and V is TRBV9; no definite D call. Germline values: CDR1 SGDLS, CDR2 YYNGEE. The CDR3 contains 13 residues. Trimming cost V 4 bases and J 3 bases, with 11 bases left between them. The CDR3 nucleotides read TGTGCCAGCAGCACGGACGAACTCTACGAGCAGTACTTC. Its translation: CASSTDELYEQYF.

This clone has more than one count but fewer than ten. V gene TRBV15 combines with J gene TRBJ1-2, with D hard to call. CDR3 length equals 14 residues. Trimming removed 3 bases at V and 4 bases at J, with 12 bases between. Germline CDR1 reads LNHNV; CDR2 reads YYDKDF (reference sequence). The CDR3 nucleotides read TGTGCCACCAGCAGCGGTTCCAAGGCCTATGGCTACACCTTC. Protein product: CATSSGSKAYGYTF.

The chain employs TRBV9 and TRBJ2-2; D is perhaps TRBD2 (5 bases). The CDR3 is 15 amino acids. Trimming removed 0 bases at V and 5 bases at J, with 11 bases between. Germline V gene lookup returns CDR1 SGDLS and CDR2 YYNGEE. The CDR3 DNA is TGTGCCAGCAGCGTAGCGGACTCGACAACCGGGGAGCTGTTTTTT. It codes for CASSVADSTTGELFF.

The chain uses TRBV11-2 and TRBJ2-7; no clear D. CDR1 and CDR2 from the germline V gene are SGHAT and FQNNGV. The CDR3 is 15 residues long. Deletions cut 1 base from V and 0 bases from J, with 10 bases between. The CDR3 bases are TGTGCCAGCAGCTTAGTTTATTACAGCTCCTACGAGCAGTACTTC. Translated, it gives CASSLVYYSSYEQYF. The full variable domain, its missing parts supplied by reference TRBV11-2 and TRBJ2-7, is EAGVAQSPRYKIIEKRQSVAFWCNPISGHATLYWYQQILGQGPKLLIQFQNNGVVDDSQLPKDRFSAERLKGVDSTLKIQPAKLEDSAVYLCASSLVYYSSYEQYFGPGTRLTVT.

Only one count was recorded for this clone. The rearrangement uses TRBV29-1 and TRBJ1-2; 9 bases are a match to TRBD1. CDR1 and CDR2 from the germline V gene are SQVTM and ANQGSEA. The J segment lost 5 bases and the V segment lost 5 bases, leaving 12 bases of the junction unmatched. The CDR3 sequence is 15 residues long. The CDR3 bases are TGCAGCGTTATACCCCGGGACAGGGCTGGATATGGCTACACCTTC. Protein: CSVIPRDRAGYGYTF.

CDR3 protein: CASSSWGRNTEAFF. The CDR3 DNA reads as TGTGCCAGTAGTTCCTGGGGAAGGAATACTGAAGCTTTCTTT. The chain joins TRBV19 to TRBJ1-1; no reliable D call. From germline, CDR1 is LNHDA and CDR2 SQIVND (reference sequence). The V end lost 5 bases, the J end lost 5 bases, and 15 bases lay between the germline ends. The CDR3 runs to 14 residues.

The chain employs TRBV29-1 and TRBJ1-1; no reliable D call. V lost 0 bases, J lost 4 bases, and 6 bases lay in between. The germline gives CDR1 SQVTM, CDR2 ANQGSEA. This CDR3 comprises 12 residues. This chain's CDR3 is CSVEDGSTEAFF. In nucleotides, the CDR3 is TGCAGCGTTGAAGACGGGAGCACTGAAGCTTTCTTT.

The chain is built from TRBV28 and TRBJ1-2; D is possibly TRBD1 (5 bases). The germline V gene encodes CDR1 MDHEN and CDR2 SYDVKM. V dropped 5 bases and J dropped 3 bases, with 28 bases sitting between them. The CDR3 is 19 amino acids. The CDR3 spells CASSRIGGSEPAFYYGYTF. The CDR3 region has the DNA TGTGCCAGCAGTAGAATCGGGGGGTCAGAACCTGCGTTTTACTATGGCTACACCTTC.

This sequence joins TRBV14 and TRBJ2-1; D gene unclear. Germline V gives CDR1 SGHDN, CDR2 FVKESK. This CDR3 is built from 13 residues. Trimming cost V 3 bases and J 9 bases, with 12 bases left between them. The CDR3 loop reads CASSQSSGSEQFF. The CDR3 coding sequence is TGTGCCAGCAGCCAGTCCTCGGGCAGTGAGCAGTTCTTC.

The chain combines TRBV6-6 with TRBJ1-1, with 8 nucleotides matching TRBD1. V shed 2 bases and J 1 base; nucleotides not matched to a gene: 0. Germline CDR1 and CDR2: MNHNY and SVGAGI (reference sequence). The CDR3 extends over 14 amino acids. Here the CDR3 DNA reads TGTGCCAGCAGTTACGGACAGGGGAACACTGAAGCTTTCTTT. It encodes CASSYGQGNTEAFF.

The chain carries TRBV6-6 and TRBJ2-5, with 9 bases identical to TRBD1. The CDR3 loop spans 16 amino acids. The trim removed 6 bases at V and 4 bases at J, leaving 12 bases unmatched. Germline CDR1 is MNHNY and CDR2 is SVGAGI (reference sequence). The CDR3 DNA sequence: TGTGCCAGCAGCTCGGCTCAGACAGGGGGAGGAGAGACCCAGTACTTC. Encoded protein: CASSSAQTGGGETQYF.

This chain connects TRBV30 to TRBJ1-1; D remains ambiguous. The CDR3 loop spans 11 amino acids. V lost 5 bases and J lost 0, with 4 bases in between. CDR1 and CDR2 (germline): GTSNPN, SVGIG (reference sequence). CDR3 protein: CAWGMNTEAFF. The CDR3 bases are TGTGCCTGGGGCATGAACACTGAAGCTTTCTTT.

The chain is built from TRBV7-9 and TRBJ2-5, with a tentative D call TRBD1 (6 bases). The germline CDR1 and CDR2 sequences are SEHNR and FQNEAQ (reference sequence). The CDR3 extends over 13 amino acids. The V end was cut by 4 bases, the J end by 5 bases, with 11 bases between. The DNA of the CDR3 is TGTGCCAGCAGCTCAGGGGAGCGGGAGACCCAGTACTTC. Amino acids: CASSSGERETQYF.

The CDR3 spells CASSSGQVRTDTQYF. CDR3 in DNA: TGTGCCAGCAGTTCTGGACAGGTTCGCACAGATACGCAGTATTTT. The rearrangement links TRBV28 to TRBJ2-3, with 7 bases fitting TRBD1. The CDR3 is 15 residues long. The germline gives CDR1 MDHEN, CDR2 SYDVKM. The J segment lost 1 base and the V segment lost 4 bases, leaving 5 bases of the junction unmatched.